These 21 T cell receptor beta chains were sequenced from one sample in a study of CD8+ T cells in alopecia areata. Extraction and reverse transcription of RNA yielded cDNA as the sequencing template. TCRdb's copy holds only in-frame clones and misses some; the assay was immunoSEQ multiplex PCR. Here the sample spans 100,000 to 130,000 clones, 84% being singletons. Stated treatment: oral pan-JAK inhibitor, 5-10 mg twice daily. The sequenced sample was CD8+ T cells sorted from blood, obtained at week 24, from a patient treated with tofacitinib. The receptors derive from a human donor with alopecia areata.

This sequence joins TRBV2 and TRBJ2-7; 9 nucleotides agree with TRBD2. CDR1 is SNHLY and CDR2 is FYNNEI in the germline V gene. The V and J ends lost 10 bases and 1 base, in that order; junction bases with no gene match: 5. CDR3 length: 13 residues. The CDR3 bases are TGTGCCAACGATCTAGCGGGATCCTACGAGCAGTACTTC. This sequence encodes CANDLAGSYEQYF.

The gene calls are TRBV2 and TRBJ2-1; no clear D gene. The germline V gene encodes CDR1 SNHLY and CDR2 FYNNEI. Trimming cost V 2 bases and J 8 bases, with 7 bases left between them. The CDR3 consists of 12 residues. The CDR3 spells CASSEKFHEQFF. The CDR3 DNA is TGTGCCAGCAGTGAAAAGTTTCATGAGCAGTTCTTC.

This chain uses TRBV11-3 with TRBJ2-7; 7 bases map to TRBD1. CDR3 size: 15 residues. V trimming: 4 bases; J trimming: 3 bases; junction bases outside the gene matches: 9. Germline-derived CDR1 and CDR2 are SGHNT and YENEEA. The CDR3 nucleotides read TGTGCCAGCAGCTCCCTGGGACAGAATAACTACGAGCAGTACTTC. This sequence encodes CASSSLGQNNYEQYF.

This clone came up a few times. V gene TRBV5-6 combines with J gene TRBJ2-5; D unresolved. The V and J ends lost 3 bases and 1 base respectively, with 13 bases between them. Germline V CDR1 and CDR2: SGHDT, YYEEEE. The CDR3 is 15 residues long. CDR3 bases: TGTGCCAGCAGCTCGGTTACTGGGCTCCAAGAGACCCAGTACTTC. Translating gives CASSSVTGLQETQYF.

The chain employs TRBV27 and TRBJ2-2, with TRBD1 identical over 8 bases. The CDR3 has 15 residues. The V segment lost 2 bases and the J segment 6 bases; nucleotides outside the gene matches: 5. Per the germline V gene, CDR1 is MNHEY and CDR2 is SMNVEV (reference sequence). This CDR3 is CASSLGQGASGELFF. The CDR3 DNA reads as TGTGCCAGCAGTTTAGGCCAGGGGGCGTCCGGGGAGCTGTTTTTT.

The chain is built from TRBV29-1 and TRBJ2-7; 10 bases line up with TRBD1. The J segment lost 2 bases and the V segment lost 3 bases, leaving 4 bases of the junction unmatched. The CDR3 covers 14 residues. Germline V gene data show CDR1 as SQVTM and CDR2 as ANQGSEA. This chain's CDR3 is CSVDTGTGAYEQYF. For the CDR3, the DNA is TGCAGCGTTGACACCGGGACAGGGGCCTACGAGCAGTACTTC.

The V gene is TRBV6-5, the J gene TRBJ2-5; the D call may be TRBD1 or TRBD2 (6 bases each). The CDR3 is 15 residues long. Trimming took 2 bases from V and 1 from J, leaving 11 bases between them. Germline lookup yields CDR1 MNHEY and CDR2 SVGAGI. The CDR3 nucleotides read TGTGCCAGCAGTTACCTGGGGGGCCTCCAAGAGACCCAGTACTTC. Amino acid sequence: CASSYLGGLQETQYF.

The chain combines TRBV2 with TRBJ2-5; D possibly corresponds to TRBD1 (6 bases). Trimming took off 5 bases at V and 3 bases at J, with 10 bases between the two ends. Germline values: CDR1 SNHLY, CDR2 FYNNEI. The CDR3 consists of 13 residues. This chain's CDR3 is CASSLDSKETQYF. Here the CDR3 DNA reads TGTGCCAGCAGTTTGGACAGTAAAGAGACCCAGTACTTC.

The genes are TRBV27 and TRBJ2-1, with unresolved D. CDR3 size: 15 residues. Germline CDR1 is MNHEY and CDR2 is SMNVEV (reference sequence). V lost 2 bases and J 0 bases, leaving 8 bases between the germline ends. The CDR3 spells CASSLNRYSYNEQFF. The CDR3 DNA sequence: TGTGCCAGCAGTTTAAACCGGTACTCCTACAATGAGCAGTTCTTC.

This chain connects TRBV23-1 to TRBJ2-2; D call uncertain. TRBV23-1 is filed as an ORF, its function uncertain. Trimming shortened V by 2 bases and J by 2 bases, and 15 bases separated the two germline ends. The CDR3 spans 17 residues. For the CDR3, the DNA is TGCGCCAGCAGTCAAAATAGGATAGCCTTTAACACCGGGGAGCTGTTTTTT. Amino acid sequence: CASSQNRIAFNTGELFF.

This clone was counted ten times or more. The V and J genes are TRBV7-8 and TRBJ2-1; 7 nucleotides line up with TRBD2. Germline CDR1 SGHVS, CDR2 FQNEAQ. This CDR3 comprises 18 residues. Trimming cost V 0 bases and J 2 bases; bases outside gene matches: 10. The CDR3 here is CASSLAHPLAVAYNEQFF. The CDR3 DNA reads TGTGCCAGCAGCTTAGCGCATCCCCTAGCGGTCGCCTACAATGAGCAGTTCTTC. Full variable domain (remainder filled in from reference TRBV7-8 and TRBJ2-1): GAGVSQSPRYKVAKRGQDVALRCDPISGHVSLFWYQQALGQGPEFLTYFQNEAQLDKSGLPSDRFFAERPEGSVSTLKIQRTQQEDSAVYLCASSLAHPLAVAYNEQFFGPGTRLTVL.

The CDR3 nucleotides are TGTGCCAGCAGTCCGGGACAGTTGCTCTCCTACGAGCAGTACTTC. It encodes CASSPGQLLSYEQYF. The chain employs TRBV27 and TRBJ2-7; 7 bases are a match to TRBD1. CDR3 length: 15 residues. V was pared by 5 bases and J by 0 bases, with 7 bases of the junction left unmatched. Looked up from germline, CDR1 is MNHEY and CDR2 is SMNVEV (reference sequence).

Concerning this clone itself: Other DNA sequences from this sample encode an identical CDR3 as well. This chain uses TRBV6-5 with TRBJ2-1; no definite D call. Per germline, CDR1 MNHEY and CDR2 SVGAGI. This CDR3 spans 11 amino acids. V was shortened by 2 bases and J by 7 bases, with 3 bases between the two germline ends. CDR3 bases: TGTGCCAGCAGTTACCTAAATGAGCAGTTCTTC. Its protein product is CASSYLNEQFF.

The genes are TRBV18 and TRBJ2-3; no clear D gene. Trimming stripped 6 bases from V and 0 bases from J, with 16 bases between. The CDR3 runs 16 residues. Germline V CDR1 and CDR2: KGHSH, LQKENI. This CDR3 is CASSPLADDSTDTQYF. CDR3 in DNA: TGTGCCAGCTCTCCTCTGGCGGACGATAGCACAGATACGCAGTATTTT.

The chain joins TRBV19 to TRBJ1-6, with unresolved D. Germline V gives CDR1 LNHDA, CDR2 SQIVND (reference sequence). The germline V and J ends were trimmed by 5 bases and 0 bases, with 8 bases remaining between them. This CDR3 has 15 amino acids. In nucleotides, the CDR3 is TGTGCCAGTAGTGTGGGAAGCTCCTATAATTCACCCCTCCACTTT. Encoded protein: CASSVGSSYNSPLHF. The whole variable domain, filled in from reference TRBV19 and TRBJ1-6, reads DGGITQSPKYLFRKEGQNVTLSCEQNLNHDAMYWYRQDPGQGLRLIYYSQIVNDFQKGDIAEGYSVSREKKESFPLTVTSAQKNPTAFYLCASSVGSSYNSPLHFGNGTRLTVT.

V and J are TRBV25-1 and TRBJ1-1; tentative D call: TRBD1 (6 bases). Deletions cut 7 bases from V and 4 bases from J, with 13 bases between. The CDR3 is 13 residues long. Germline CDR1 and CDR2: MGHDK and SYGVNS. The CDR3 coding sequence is TGTGCCAGCACCCAGGGGAGTGGCACTGAAGCTTTCTTT. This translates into CASTQGSGTEAFF.

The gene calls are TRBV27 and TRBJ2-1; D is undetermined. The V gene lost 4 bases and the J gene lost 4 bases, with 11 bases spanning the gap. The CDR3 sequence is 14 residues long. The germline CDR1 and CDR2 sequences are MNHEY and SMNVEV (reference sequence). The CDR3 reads CASSSLRVYNEQFF. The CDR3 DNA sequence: TGTGCCAGCAGTTCCCTAAGGGTATACAATGAGCAGTTCTTC.

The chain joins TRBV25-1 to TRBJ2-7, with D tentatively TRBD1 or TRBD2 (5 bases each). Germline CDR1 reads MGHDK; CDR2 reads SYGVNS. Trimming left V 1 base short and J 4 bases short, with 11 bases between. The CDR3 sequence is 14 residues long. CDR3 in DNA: TGTGCCAGCAGTGAATGGGGGACCCTTTACGAGCAGTACTTC. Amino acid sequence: CASSEWGTLYEQYF.

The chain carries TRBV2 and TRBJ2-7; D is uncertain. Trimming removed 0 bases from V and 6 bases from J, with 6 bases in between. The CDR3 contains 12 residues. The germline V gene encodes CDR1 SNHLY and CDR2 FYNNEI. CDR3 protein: CASSEAFLEQYF. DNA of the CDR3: TGTGCCAGCAGTGAAGCTTTCCTCGAGCAGTACTTC. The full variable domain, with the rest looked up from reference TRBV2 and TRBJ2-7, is EPEVTQTPSHQVTQMGQEVILRCVPISNHLYFYWYRQILGQKVEFLVSFYNNEISEKSEIFDDQFSVERPDGSNFTLKIRSTKLEDSAMYFCASSEAFLEQYFGPGTRLTVT.

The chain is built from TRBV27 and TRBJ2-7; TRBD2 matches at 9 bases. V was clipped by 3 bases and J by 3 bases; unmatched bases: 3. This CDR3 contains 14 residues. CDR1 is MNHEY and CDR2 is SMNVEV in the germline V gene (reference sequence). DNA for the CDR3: TGTGCCAGCAGTTTTGCGGGGGGGGGCTACGAGCAGTACTTC. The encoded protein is CASSFAGGGYEQYF.

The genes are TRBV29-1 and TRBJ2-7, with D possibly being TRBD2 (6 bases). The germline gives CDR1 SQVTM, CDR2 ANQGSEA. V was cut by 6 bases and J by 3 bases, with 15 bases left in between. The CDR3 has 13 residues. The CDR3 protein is CSVGDSVDYEQYF. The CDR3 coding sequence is TGCAGCGTGGGGGACTCCGTTGACTACGAGCAGTACTTC.